This TCR beta chain is drawn from a study of beta chain features in type 1 diabetes. The study's findings and limits: In every one of the four CD4+ subsets, TCRB CDR3s were moderately but significantly shorter in Type 1 diabetes patients. Type 1 diabetes patients showed fewer insertions and more deletions at VDJ junctions. Cells that show high TCR expression could be over-represented by cDNA sequencing.

This CDR3 region has 13 residues. In germline, CDR1 is MNHNS, CDR2 SASEGT. Trimming left V 7 bases short and J 1 base short, with 10 bases between. Turning to this clone: The antigen is unknown.

Isolated RNA was reverse transcribed in full, so expressed TCRB transcripts were sequenced. The average read count of naive, central memory and regulatory T cell samples was around 3.8 million. Assay: immunoSEQ multiplex PCR; the TCRdb copy retains only in-frame clones and omits some. The sample has about 370,000 clones; around 10% are singletons. The specimen sequenced was central memory CD4+ T cells from blood. This receptor was obtained from a man aged 25 to 45 with type 1 diabetes. V and J are TRBV6-1 and TRBJ1-2, with D hard to call. CDR3 sequence (DNA): TGTGCCAGCATCATCAACAGTAACTATGGCTACACCTTC. Translated: CASIINSNYGYTF.